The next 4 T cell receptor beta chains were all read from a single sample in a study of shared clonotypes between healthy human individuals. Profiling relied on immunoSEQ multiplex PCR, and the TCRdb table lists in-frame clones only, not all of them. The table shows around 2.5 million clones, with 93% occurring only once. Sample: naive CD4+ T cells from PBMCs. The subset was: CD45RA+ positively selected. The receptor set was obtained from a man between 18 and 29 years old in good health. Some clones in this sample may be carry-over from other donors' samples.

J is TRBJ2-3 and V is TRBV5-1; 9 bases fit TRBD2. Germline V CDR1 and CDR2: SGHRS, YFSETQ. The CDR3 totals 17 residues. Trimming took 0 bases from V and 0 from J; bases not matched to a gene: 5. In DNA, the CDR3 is TGCGCCAGCAGCTTGGGAAATCTAGCGGGAAGCACAGATACGCAGTATTTT. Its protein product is CASSLGNLAGSTDTQYF. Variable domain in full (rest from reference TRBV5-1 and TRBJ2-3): KAGVTQTPRYLIKTRGQQVTLSCSPISGHRSVSWYQQTPGQGLQFLFEYFSETQRNKGNFPGRFSGRQFSNSRSEMNVSTLELGDSALYLCASSLGNLAGSTDTQYFGPGTRLTVL.

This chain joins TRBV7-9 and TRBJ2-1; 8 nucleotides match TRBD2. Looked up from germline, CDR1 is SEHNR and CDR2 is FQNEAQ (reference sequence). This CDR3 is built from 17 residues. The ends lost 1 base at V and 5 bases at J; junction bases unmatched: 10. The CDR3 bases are TGTGCCAGCAGCTTAGTACTGGGGACTAGGATCAACAATGAGCAGTTCTTC. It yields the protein CASSLVLGTRINNEQFF.

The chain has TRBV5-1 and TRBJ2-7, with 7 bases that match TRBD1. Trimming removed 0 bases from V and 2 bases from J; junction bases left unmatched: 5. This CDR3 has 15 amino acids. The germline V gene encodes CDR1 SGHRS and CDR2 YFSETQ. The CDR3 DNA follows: TGCGCCAGCAGCTTGGCTTCGACAGGGCCCTACGAGCAGTACTTC. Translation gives CASSLASTGPYEQYF.

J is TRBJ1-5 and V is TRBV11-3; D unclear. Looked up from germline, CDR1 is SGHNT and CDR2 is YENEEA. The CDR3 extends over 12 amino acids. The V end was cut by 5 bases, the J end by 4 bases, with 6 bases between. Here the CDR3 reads CASSKLNQPQHF. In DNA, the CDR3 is TGTGCCAGCAGCAAGTTAAATCAGCCCCAGCATTTT. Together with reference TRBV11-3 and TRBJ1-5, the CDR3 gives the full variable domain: EAGVVQSPRYKIIEKKQPVAFWCNPISGHNTLYWYLQNLGQGPELLIRYENEEAVDDSQLPKDRFSAERLKGVDSTLKIQPAELGDSAVYLCASSKLNQPQHFGDGTRLSIL.